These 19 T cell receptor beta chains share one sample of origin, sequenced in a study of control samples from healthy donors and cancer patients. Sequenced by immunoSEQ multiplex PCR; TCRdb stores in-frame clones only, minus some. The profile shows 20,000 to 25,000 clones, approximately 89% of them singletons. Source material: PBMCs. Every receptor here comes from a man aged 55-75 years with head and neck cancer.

This chain's CDR3 is CASSERAALKQFF. DNA of the CDR3: TGCGCCAGCAGTGAGCGAGCGGCACTAAAGCAGTTCTTC. V gene TRBV10-2 combines with J gene TRBJ2-1, with D tentatively TRBD2 (5 bases). The germline V gene has CDR1 WSHSY and CDR2 SAAADI. V gave up 2 bases and J gave up 11 bases, with 13 bases separating them. The CDR3 runs 13 residues.

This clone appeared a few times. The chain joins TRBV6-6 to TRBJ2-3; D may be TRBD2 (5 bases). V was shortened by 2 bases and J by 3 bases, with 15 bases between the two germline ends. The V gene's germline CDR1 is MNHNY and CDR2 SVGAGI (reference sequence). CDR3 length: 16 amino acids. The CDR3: CASSYPARELTDTQYF. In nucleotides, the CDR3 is TGTGCCAGCAGTTACCCCGCTAGGGAGTTGACAGATACGCAGTATTTT.

The CDR3 sequence is CASSTHRTSGSNEQYF. The CDR3 region has the DNA TGTGCCAGCAGCACCCACAGGACTAGCGGGAGCAACGAGCAGTACTTC. V is TRBV21-1 and J is TRBJ2-7; TRBD2 is the table's D call and was not checked against the DNA. TRBV21-1 corresponds to a pseudogene. This CDR3 contains 16 residues.

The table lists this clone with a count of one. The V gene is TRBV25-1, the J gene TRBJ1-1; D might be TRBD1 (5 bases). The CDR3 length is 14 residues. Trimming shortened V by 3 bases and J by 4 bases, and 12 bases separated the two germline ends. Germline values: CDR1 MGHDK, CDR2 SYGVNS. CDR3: CASSDRERGTEAFF. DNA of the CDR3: TGTGCCAGCAGTGACAGGGAAAGGGGCACTGAAGCTTTCTTT.

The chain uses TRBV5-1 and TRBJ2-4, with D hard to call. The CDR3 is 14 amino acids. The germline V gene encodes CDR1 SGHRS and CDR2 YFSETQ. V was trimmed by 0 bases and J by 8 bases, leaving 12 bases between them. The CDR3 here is CASSLDPEYDIQYF. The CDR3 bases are TGCGCCAGCAGCTTGGACCCGGAGTACGACATTCAGTACTTC.

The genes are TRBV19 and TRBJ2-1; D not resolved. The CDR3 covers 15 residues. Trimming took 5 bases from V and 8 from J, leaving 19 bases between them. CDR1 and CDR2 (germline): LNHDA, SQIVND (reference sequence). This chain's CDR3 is CASSHFPQLDDEQFF. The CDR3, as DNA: TGTGCCAGTAGTCACTTCCCCCAGCTAGACGATGAGCAGTTCTTC. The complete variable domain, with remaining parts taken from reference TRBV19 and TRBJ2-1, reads DGGITQSPKYLFRKEGQNVTLSCEQNLNHDAMYWYRQDPGQGLRLIYYSQIVNDFQKGDIAEGYSVSREKKESFPLTVTSAQKNPTAFYLCASSHFPQLDDEQFFGPGTRLTVL.

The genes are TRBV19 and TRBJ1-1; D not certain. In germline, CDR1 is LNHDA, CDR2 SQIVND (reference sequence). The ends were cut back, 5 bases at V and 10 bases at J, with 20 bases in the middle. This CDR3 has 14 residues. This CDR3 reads CASSFQSSPSGAFF. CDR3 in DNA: TGTGCCAGTAGTTTTCAGTCCTCCCCCTCGGGAGCTTTCTTT.

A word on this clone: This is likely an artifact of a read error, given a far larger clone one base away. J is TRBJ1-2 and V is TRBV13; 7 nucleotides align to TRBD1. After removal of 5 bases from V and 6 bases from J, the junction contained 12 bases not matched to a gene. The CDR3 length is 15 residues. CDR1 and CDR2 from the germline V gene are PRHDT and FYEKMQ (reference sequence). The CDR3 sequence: CASSLYDRDRDGYTF. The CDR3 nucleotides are TGTGCCAGCAGCCTCTATGACCGGGACAGAGATGGCTACACCTTC.

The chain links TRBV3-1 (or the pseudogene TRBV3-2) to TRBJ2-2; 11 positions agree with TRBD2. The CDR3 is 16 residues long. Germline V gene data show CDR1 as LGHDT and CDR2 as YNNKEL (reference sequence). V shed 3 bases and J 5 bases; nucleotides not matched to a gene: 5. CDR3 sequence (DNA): TGTGCCAGCAGCCATACTAGCGGGAGTCGGACCGGGGAGCTGTTTTTT. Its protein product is CASSHTSGSRTGELFF.

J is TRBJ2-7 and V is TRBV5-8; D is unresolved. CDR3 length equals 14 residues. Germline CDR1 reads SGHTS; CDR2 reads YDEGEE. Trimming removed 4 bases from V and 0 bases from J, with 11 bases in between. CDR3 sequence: CASSPRSASYEQYF. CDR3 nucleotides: TGTGCCAGCAGCCCGAGATCTGCCTCCTACGAGCAGTACTTC.

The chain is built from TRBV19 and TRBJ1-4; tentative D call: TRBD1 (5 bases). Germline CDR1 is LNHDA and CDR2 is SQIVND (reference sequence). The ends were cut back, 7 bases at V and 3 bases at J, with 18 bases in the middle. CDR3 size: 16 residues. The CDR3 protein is CASTPTGGGSNEKLFF. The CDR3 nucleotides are TGTGCCAGTACCCCTACCGGGGGTGGATCTAATGAAAAACTGTTTTTT.

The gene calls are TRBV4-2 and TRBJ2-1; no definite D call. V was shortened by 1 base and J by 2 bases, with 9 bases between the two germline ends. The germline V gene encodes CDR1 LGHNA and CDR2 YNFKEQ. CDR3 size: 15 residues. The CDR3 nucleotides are TGTGCCAGCAGCCAAGGGTTCAGCCCCTACAATGAGCAGTTCTTC. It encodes CASSQGFSPYNEQFF.

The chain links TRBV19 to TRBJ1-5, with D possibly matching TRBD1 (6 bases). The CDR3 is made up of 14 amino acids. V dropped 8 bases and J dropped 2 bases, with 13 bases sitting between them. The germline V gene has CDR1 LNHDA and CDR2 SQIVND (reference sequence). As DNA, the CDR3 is TGTGCCAGTCGAGGGGGGCTCGGCAATCAGCCCCAGCATTTT. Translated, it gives CASRGGLGNQPQHF.

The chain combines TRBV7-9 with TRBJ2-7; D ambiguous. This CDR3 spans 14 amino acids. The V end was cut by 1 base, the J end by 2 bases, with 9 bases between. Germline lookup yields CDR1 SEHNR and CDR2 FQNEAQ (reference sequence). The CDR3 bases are TGTGCCAGCAGCTTAGGCTTGTCGGCCTACGAGCAGTACTTC. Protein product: CASSLGLSAYEQYF. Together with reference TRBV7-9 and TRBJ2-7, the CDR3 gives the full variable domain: DTGVSQNPRHKITKRGQNVTFRCDPISEHNRLYWYRQTLGQGPEFLTYFQNEAQLEKSRLLSDRFSAERPKGSFSTLEIQRTEQGDSAMYLCASSLGLSAYEQYFGPGTRLTVT.

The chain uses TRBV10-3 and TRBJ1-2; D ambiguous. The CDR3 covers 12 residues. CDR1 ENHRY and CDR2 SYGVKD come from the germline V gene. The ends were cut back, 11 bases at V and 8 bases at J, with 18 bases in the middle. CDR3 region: CASQNGSSGYTF. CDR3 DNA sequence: TGTGCCTCCCAGAACGGGAGTTCGGGCTACACCTTC.

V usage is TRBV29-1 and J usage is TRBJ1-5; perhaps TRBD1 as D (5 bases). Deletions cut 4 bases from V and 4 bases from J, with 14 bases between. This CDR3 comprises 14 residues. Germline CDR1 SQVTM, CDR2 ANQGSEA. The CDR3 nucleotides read TGCAGCGTTGTCCAGGGAAATCAAAATCAGCCCCAGCATTTT. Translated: CSVVQGNQNQPQHF.

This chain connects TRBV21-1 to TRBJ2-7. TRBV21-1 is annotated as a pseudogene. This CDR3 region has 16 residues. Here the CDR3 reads CASSTSPTGGYYEQYV. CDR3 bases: TGTGCCAGCAGCACCTCCCCGACGGGCGGATACTACGAGCAGTACGTC.

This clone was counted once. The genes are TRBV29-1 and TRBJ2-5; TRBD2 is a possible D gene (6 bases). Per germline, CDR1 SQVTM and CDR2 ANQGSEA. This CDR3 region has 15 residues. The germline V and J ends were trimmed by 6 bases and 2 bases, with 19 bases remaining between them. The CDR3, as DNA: TGCAGCGTGGCGGGGTCGGTCCTTGTACAAGAGACCCAGTACTTC. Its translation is CSVAGSVLVQETQYF.

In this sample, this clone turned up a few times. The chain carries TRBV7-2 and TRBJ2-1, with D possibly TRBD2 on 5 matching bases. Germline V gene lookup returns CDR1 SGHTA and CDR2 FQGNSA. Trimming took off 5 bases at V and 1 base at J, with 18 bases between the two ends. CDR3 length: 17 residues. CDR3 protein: CASSPRSAEHSYNEQFF. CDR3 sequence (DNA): TGTGCCAGCAGCCCACGATCAGCGGAGCATTCCTACAATGAGCAGTTCTTC.